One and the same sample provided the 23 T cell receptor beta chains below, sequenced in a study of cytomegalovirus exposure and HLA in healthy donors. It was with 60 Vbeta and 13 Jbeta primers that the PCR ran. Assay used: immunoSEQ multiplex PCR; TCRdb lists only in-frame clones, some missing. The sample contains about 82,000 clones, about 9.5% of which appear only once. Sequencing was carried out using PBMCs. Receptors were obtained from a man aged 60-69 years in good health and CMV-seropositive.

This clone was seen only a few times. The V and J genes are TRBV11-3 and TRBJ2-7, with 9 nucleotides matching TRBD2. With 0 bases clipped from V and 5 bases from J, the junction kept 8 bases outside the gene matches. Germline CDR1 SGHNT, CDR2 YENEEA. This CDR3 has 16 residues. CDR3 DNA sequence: TGTGCCAGCAGCTTAGAAGCGGGGGGTGCGATCAACGAGCAGTACGTC. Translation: CASSLEAGGAINEQYV.

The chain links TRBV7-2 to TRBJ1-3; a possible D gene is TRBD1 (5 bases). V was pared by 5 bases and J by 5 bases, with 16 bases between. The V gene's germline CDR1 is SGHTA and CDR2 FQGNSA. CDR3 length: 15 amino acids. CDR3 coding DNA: TGTGCCAGCAGCGGCAGGGTTTCGGAGAGAAACACCATATATTTT. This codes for CASSGRVSERNTIYF.

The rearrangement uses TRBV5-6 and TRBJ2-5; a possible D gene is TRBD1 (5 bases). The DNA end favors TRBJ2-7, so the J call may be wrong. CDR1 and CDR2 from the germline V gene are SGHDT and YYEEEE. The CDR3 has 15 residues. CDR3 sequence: CASSPPHRSPYEQYF. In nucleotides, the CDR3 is TGTGCCAGCAGCCCCCCCCACAGGAGCCCCTACGAGCAGTACTTC.

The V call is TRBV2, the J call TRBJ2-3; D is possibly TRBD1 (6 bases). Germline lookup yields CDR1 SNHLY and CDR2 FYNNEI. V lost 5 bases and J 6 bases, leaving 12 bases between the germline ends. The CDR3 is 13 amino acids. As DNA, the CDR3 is TGTGCCAGCAGTTCCTCTCAGGGGGATACGCAGTATTTT. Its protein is CASSSSQGDTQYF.

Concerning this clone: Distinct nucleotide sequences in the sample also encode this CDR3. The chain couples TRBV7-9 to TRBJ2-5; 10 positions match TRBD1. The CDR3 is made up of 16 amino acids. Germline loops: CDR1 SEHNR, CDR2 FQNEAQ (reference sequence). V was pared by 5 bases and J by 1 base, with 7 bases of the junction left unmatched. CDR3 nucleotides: TGTGCCAGCAGCCCCTGGACAGGGGGACTCCAAGAGACCCAGTACTTC. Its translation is CASSPWTGGLQETQYF.

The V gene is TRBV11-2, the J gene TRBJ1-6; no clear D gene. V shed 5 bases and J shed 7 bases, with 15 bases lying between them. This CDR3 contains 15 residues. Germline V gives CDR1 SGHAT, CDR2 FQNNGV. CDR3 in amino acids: CASSRQVGPNSPLHF. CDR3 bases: TGTGCCAGCAGCCGCCAAGTGGGCCCAAATTCACCCCTCCACTTT.

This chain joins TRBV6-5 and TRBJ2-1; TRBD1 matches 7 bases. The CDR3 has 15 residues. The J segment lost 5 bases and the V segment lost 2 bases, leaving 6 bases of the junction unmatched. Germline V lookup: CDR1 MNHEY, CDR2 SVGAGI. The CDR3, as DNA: TGTGCCAGCAGTTACCGTCGGACAGGAAACAATGAGCAGTTCTTC. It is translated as CASSYRRTGNNEQFF.

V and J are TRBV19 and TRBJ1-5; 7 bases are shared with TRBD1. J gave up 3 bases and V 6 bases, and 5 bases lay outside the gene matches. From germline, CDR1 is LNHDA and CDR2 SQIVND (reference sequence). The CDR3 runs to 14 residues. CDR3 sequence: CASRPQGNNQPQHF. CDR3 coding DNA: TGTGCCAGTAGACCACAGGGGAACAATCAGCCCCAGCATTTT.

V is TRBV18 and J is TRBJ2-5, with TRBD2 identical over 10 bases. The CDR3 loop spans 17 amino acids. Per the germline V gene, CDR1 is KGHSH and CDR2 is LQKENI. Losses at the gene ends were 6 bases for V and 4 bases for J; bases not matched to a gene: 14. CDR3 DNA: TGTGCCAGCTCTCTTCGGACTAGCGGACGGGAGGGAGAGACCCAGTACTTC. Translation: CASSLRTSGREGETQYF.

The CDR3 DNA reads as TGTGCCAGCAGTATCCGGGACAGGGGGCTTCAGCCCCAGCATTTT. This translates into CASSIRDRGLQPQHF. V is TRBV2 and J is TRBJ1-5, with 12 positions matching TRBD1. Unmatched junction bases numbered 5, after V lost 5 bases and J lost 6 bases. The CDR3 totals 15 residues. CDR1 and CDR2 (germline): SNHLY, FYNNEI.

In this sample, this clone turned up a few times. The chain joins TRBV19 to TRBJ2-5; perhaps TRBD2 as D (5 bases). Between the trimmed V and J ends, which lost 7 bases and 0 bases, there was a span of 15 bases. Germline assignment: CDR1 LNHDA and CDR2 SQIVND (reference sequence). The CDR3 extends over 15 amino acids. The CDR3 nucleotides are TGTGCCAGTACCCCTGGCGGAGCGGACCAAGAGACCCAGTACTTC. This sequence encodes CASTPGGADQETQYF.

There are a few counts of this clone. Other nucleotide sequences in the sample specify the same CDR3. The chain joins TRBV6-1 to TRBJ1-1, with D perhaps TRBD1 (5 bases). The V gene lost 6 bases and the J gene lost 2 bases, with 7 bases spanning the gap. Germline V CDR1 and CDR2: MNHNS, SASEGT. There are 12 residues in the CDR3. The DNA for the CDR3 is TGTGCCAGCAGGGGGCCCAACACTGAAGCTTTCTTT. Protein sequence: CASRGPNTEAFF.

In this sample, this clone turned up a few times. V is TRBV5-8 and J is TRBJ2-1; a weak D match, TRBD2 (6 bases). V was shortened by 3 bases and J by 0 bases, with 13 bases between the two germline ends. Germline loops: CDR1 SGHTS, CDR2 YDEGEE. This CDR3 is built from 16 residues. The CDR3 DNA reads TGTGCCAGCAGCTCCCTCGGGGGTGTCTCCTACAATGAGCAGTTCTTC. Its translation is CASSSLGGVSYNEQFF.

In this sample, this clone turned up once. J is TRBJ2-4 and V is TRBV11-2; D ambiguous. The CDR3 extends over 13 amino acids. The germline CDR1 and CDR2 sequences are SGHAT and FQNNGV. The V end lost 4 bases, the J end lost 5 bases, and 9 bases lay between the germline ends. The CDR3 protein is CASSWAGENIQYF. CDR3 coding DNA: TGTGCCAGCAGCTGGGCCGGCGAAAACATTCAGTACTTC.

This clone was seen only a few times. This CDR3 reads CASSYSPDTEAFF. For the CDR3, the DNA is TGTGCCAGCAGTTACTCGCCGGACACTGAAGCTTTCTTT. The chain recombines TRBV6-6 with TRBJ1-1, with D unclear. This CDR3 contains 13 residues. Trimming took off 0 bases at V and 3 bases at J, with 5 bases between the two ends. Germline V gene sequence: CDR1 MNHNY, CDR2 SVGAGI (reference sequence).

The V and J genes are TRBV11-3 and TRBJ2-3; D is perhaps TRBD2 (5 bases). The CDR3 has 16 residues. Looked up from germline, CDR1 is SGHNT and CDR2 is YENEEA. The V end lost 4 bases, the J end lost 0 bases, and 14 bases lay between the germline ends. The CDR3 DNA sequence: TGTGCCAGCAGCTCCCGTTCGGGAACTAGCACAGATACGCAGTATTTT. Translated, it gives CASSSRSGTSTDTQYF.

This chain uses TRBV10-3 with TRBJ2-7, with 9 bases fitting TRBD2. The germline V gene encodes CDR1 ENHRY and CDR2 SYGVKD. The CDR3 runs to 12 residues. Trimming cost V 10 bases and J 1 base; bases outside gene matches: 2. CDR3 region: CATGLASYEQYV. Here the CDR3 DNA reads TGTGCCACAGGACTAGCGTCCTACGAGCAGTACGTC.

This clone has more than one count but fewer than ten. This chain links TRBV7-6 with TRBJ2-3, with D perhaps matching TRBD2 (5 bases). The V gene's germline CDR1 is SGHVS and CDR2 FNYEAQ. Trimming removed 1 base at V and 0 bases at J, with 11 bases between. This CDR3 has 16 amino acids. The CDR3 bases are TGTGCCAGCAGCTTAGGAGGGTACTCTAGCACAGATACGCAGTATTTT. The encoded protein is CASSLGGYSSTDTQYF.

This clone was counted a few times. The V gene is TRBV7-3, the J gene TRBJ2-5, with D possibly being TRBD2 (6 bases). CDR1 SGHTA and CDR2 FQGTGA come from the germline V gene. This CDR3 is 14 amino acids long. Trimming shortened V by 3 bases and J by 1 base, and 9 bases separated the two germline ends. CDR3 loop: CASSFGGSQETQYF. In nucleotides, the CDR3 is TGTGCCAGCAGCTTTGGGGGGAGCCAAGAGACCCAGTACTTC.

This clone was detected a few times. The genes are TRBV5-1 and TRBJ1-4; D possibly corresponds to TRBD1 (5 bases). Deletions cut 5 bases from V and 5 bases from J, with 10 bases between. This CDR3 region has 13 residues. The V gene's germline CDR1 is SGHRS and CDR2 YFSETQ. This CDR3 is CASRGEVNEKLFF. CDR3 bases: TGCGCCAGCAGGGGGGAGGTGAATGAAAAACTGTTTTTT.

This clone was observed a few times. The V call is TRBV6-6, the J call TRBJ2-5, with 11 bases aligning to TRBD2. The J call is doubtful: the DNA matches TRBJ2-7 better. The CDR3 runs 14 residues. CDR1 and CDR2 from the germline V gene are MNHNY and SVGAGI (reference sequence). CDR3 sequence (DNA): TGTGCCACCTGGACTAGCGGGTCGTACTACGAGCAGTACTTC. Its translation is CATWTSGSYYEQYF.

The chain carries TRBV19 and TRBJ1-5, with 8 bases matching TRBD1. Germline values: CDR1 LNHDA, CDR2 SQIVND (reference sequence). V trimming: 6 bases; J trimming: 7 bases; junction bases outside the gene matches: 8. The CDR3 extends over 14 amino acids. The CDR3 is CASSIQGVEQPQHF. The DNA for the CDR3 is TGTGCCAGTAGCATACAGGGGGTCGAACAGCCCCAGCATTTT. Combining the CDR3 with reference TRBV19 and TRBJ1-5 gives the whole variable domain DGGITQSPKYLFRKEGQNVTLSCEQNLNHDAMYWYRQDPGQGLRLIYYSQIVNDFQKGDIAEGYSVSREKKESFPLTVTSAQKNPTAFYLCASSIQGVEQPQHFGDGTRLSIL.

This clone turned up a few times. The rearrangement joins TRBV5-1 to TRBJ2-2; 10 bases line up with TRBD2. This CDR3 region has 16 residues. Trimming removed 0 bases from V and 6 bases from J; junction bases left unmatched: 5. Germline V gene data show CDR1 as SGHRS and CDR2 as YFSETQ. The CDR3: CASSLEASGSSGELFF. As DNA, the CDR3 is TGCGCCAGCAGCTTGGAGGCTAGCGGGAGTTCCGGGGAGCTGTTTTTT.